Listed below are T cell receptor beta chains from one sample, sequenced in a study of cytomegalovirus exposure and HLA in healthy donors. The repertoire was sequenced with immunoSEQ multiplex PCR; TCRdb's copy has only in-frame clones and lacks some. In the table there are some 130,000 clones, 80% to 90% of which are singletons. The sequenced sample was PBMCs. Receptors were obtained from a woman in her thirties in good health and CMV-seronegative. The CDR3 runs from the conserved cysteine through the conserved F or W. The order of the fields is J gene, V gene, clone size, D gene, CDR3 DNA, CDR3 protein. A D gene is named only where the DNA matches it firmly. Expanded clones get a size class; other rows say once, few or many, or leave the size out.

j_call: TRBJ2-7; v_call: TRBV21-1; clone_size: NA; d_call: NA; cdr3_nt: TGTGCCAGCAGCTCCGGTGGCAGGCGCAGCTACGAGCAGTACTTC; cdr3_aa: CASSSGGRRSYEQYF
j_call: TRBJ2-1; v_call: TRBV5-1; clone_size: NA; d_call: NA; cdr3_nt: TGCGCCAGCAGCTTGTTGGCGAGGCCCCATGAGCAGTTCTTC; cdr3_aa: CASSLLARPHEQFF
j_call: TRBJ1-1; v_call: TRBV4-1; clone_size: NA; d_call: NA; cdr3_nt: TGCGCCAGCAGCTCGCAAAGGGGTTGGACTGAAGCTTTCTTT; cdr3_aa: CASSSQRGWTEAFF
j_call: TRBJ2-7; v_call: TRBV7-8; clone_size: NA; d_call: NA; cdr3_nt: TGTGCCAGCAGCTTAGCCCTCGGTTTGCCCGGGTCCTACGAGCAGTACTTC; cdr3_aa: CASSLALGLPGSYEQYF
j_call: TRBJ1-2; v_call: TRBV27; clone_size: NA; d_call: TRBD1; cdr3_nt: TGTGCCAGCAGTGACACAGGGGTGAGTGGCTACACCTTC; cdr3_aa: CASSDTGVSGYTF
j_call: TRBJ1-5; v_call: TRBV29-1; clone_size: NA; d_call: NA; cdr3_nt: TGCAGCGCCTCCGACGTGGGCCAGCCCCAGCATTTT; cdr3_aa: CSASDVGQPQHF
j_call: TRBJ2-7; v_call: TRBV27; clone_size: NA; d_call: NA; cdr3_nt: TGTGCCAGCAGTCCCCTACAGGGCCCCTACGAGCAGTACTTC; cdr3_aa: CASSPLQGPYEQYF
j_call: TRBJ1-2; v_call: TRBV10-3; clone_size: once; d_call: NA; cdr3_nt: TGTGCCATCAGTGAGTCAATCTATCGCAAGAACTATGGCTACACCTTC; cdr3_aa: CAISESIYRKNYGYTF
j_call: TRBJ2-4; v_call: TRBV5-1; clone_size: NA; d_call: TRBD2; cdr3_nt: TGCGCCAGCAGCAAACCTGGACTAGCGGGAGATCTTGGCAAAAACATTCAGTACTTC; cdr3_aa: CASSKPGLAGDLGKNIQYF
j_call: TRBJ1-4; v_call: TRBV29-1; clone_size: NA; d_call: TRBD1; cdr3_nt: TGCAGCGTGAAGGTTGCAGGGGGGTCAGGGGAAAAACTGTTTTTT; cdr3_aa: CSVKVAGGSGEKLFF
j_call: TRBJ1-6; v_call: TRBV5-4; clone_size: NA; d_call: NA; cdr3_nt: TGTGCCAGCAGCTTGATGGGGGCGCTGGATTCACCCCTCCACTTT; cdr3_aa: CASSLMGALDSPLHF
j_call: TRBJ2-3; v_call: TRBV19; clone_size: NA; d_call: TRBD1; cdr3_nt: TGTGCCAGCCGACGCCTAGGACAGGGTGGCACAGATACGCAGTATTTT; cdr3_aa: CASRRLGQGGTDTQYF
j_call: TRBJ2-3; v_call: TRBV5-5; clone_size: NA; d_call: NA; cdr3_nt: TGTGCCAGCAGCTTGAGTGAGACAAGTAGCACAGATACGCAGTATTTT; cdr3_aa: CASSLSETSSTDTQYF
j_call: TRBJ1-1; v_call: TRBV5-4; clone_size: NA; d_call: TRBD1; cdr3_nt: TGTGCCAGCAGCTTGGATGGACAGGGAATGTGGACTGAAGCTTTCTTT; cdr3_aa: CASSLDGQGMWTEAFF
j_call: TRBJ2-7; v_call: TRBV30; clone_size: NA; d_call: TRBD1; cdr3_nt: TGTGCCTGGATGGACAGGGCCGGAACCTACGAGCAGTACTTC; cdr3_aa: CAWMDRAGTYEQYF
j_call: TRBJ1-1; v_call: TRBV19; clone_size: NA; d_call: TRBD1; cdr3_nt: TGTGCCAGTAGTATAGGAACCAGGGGGATGAACACTGAAGCTTTCTTT; cdr3_aa: CASSIGTRGMNTEAFF
j_call: TRBJ2-1; v_call: TRBV9; clone_size: NA; d_call: TRBD2; cdr3_nt: TGTGCCAGCAGCGCTGAAGCGGGGGAAAGCTCCTACAATGAGCAGTTCTTC; cdr3_aa: CASSAEAGESSYNEQFF
j_call: TRBJ1-2; v_call: TRBV10-3; clone_size: few; d_call: TRBD1; cdr3_nt: TGTGCCATCAACACAGGGGGCAGGACTAACTATGGCTACACCTTC; cdr3_aa: CAINTGGRTNYGYTF
j_call: TRBJ1-1; v_call: TRBV21-1; clone_size: NA; d_call: NA; cdr3_nt: TGTGCCAGCAGCAAAACTGGGACAGGGGCGAACACTGAAGCTTTCTTT; cdr3_aa: CASSKTGTGANTEAFF
j_call: TRBJ1-4; v_call: TRBV27; clone_size: NA; d_call: NA; cdr3_nt: TGTGCCAGCAGTTTATCGAGGCCTAGGGGAGGAGGAAAACTGTTTTTT; cdr3_aa: CASSLSRPRGGGKLFF
j_call: TRBJ2-6; v_call: TRBV7-6; clone_size: NA; d_call: TRBD1; cdr3_nt: TGTGCCAGCAGCTCCCCGGGACAGCCCCTATCTGGGGCCAACGTCCTGACTTTC; cdr3_aa: CASSSPGQPLSGANVLTF
j_call: TRBJ1-5; v_call: TRBV2; clone_size: NA; d_call: TRBD1; cdr3_nt: TGTGCCAGCAGTCCCCGACAGGGACGGCAGCCCCAGCATTTT; cdr3_aa: CASSPRQGRQPQHF
j_call: TRBJ2-7; v_call: TRBV7-2; clone_size: NA; d_call: TRBD2; cdr3_nt: TGTGCCAGCAGCTCGCAGACGGGACTAGGCTACGAGCAGTACTTC; cdr3_aa: CASSSQTGLGYEQYF
j_call: TRBJ1-1; v_call: TRBV25-1; clone_size: NA; d_call: NA; cdr3_nt: TGTGCCAGCAGTGAACGGGGTTGGACTGAAGCTTTCTTT; cdr3_aa: CASSERGWTEAFF
j_call: TRBJ2-5; v_call: TRBV5-1; clone_size: NA; d_call: NA; cdr3_nt: TGCGCCAGCAGCTTGGGCTTTGCGGGGGCCCAAGAGACCCAGTACTTC; cdr3_aa: CASSLGFAGAQETQYF
j_call: TRBJ2-3; v_call: TRBV5-1; clone_size: NA; d_call: TRBD2; cdr3_nt: TGCGCCAGCAGCGTCGGGACTAGCGGCTTCACAGATACGCAGTATTTT; cdr3_aa: CASSVGTSGFTDTQYF
j_call: TRBJ1-5; v_call: TRBV18; clone_size: NA; d_call: NA; cdr3_nt: TGTGCCAGCGCCGGGGGGGCACGAAATCAGCCCCAGCATTTT; cdr3_aa: CASAGGARNQPQHF
j_call: TRBJ2-6; v_call: TRBV13; clone_size: NA; d_call: NA; cdr3_nt: TGTGCCAGCAGCTTGTCTCCGTTGGGGGCCAACGTCCTGACTTTC; cdr3_aa: CASSLSPLGANVLTF
j_call: TRBJ1-1; v_call: TRBV7-9; clone_size: NA; d_call: TRBD1; cdr3_nt: TGTGCCAGCAGCCCCGGGACAGTGAACACTGAAGCTTTCTTT; cdr3_aa: CASSPGTVNTEAFF
j_call: TRBJ2-7; v_call: TRBV28; clone_size: once; d_call: NA; cdr3_nt: TGTGCCAGCAGTTTAGGTTTGCGGTCCTTCGCCGAGCAGTACTTC; cdr3_aa: CASSLGLRSFAEQYF
j_call: TRBJ2-1; v_call: TRBV19; clone_size: NA; d_call: NA; cdr3_nt: TGTGCCAGTAGTACATCGACAGGAATTTACAATGAGCAGTTCTTC; cdr3_aa: CASSTSTGIYNEQFF
j_call: TRBJ2-5; v_call: TRBV30; clone_size: NA; d_call: TRBD2; cdr3_nt: TGTGCCTGGTCCATTAGCGGGTTACAAGAGACCCAGTACTTC; cdr3_aa: CAWSISGLQETQYF
j_call: TRBJ2-1; v_call: TRBV27; clone_size: NA; d_call: NA; cdr3_nt: TGTGCCAGCAGTTTCCTAGCGAGGCTGGCCTACAATGAGCAGTTCTTC; cdr3_aa: CASSFLARLAYNEQFF
j_call: TRBJ2-1; v_call: TRBV7-9; clone_size: NA; d_call: TRBD2; cdr3_nt: TGTGCCAGCAGCCCTTACATCGTTCCAAGGACTAGCGGAGACAATGAGCAGTTCTTC; cdr3_aa: CASSPYIVPRTSGDNEQFF
j_call: TRBJ2-1; v_call: TRBV29-1; clone_size: once; d_call: TRBD1; cdr3_nt: TGCAGCGTTGGACAGGGCTGGTCCTACAATGAGCAGTTCTTC; cdr3_aa: CSVGQGWSYNEQFF
j_call: TRBJ2-2; v_call: TRBV6-5; clone_size: NA; d_call: NA; cdr3_nt: TGTGCCAGCAGTTACTCTTTCGGTTACAACACCGGGGAGCTGTTTTTT; cdr3_aa: CASSYSFGYNTGELFF
j_call: TRBJ2-1; v_call: TRBV7-9; clone_size: NA; d_call: NA; cdr3_nt: TGTGCCAGCAGCCGGGACTCGTTACATGAGCAGTTCTTC; cdr3_aa: CASSRDSLHEQFF
j_call: TRBJ2-7; v_call: TRBV10-1; clone_size: NA; d_call: TRBD2; cdr3_nt: TGCGCCAGCAGTCCCTACCGGGGGACTAGCGGGGAAATTCTCTCCTACGAGCAGTACTTC; cdr3_aa: CASSPYRGTSGEILSYEQYF
j_call: TRBJ2-1; v_call: TRBV14; clone_size: NA; d_call: TRBD2; cdr3_nt: TGTGCCAGCAGCCAAGATTGGCGGGGGGGCTACAATGAGCAGTTCTTC; cdr3_aa: CASSQDWRGGYNEQFF
j_call: TRBJ1-1; v_call: TRBV7-9; clone_size: NA; d_call: NA; cdr3_nt: TGTGCCAGCAGCATTATACAGGGAAGTGAAGCTTTCTTT; cdr3_aa: CASSIIQGSEAFF
j_call: TRBJ1-5; v_call: TRBV4-2; clone_size: NA; d_call: NA; cdr3_nt: TGTGCCAGCAGCCAAGAAGGGGCAGGGCGGAATCAGCCCCAGCATTTT; cdr3_aa: CASSQEGAGRNQPQHF
j_call: TRBJ1-4; v_call: TRBV25-1; clone_size: NA; d_call: NA; cdr3_nt: TGTGCCAGCAGTATGTACGGGGTTGGGGCTAATGAAAAACTGTTTTTT; cdr3_aa: CASSMYGVGANEKLFF
j_call: TRBJ1-2; v_call: TRBV10-3; clone_size: once; d_call: TRBD1; cdr3_nt: TGTGCCATCACCGGGACAGGGCTTCATGGCTACACCTTC; cdr3_aa: CAITGTGLHGYTF
j_call: TRBJ2-2; v_call: TRBV30; clone_size: NA; d_call: NA; cdr3_nt: TGTGCTGGAATGATTGAGGGGAGGTCCGGGGAGCTGTTTTTT; cdr3_aa: CAGMIEGRSGELFF
j_call: TRBJ2-7; v_call: TRBV28; clone_size: NA; d_call: TRBD1; cdr3_nt: TGTGCCAGCACTACCATTTGCCGGCGACAGGGCCCCTACGAGCAGTACTTC; cdr3_aa: CASTTICRRQGPYEQYF
j_call: TRBJ1-2; v_call: TRBV9; clone_size: NA; d_call: NA; cdr3_nt: TGTGCCAGCAGCGTAGCTTTACAGGCTGGGGGCTACACCTTC; cdr3_aa: CASSVALQAGGYTF
j_call: TRBJ2-2; v_call: TRBV7-9; clone_size: once; d_call: TRBD2; cdr3_nt: TGTGCCAGCAGCTCGACTAGCGGGGGTCGCGGCACCGGGGAGCTGTTTTTT; cdr3_aa: CASSSTSGGRGTGELFF
j_call: TRBJ2-7; v_call: TRBV7-3; clone_size: NA; d_call: NA; cdr3_nt: TGTGCCAGCAGCTTAATGGGGACATCACTCTACGAGCAGTACTTC; cdr3_aa: CASSLMGTSLYEQYF
j_call: TRBJ2-7; v_call: TRBV4-3; clone_size: NA; d_call: NA; cdr3_nt: TGCGCCAGCAGCCAAGTAACAGGCCATTCCTACGAGCAGTACTTC; cdr3_aa: CASSQVTGHSYEQYF
j_call: TRBJ1-2; v_call: TRBV7-9; clone_size: once; d_call: TRBD1; cdr3_nt: TGTGCCAGCAGCCCTCGACAGGGGGCTAGGTCTAACTATGGCTACACCTTC; cdr3_aa: CASSPRQGARSNYGYTF
j_call: TRBJ2-5; v_call: TRBV28; clone_size: NA; d_call: NA; cdr3_nt: TGTGCCAGCAGCCCCAGGGGGAGGCGCCAAGGAGAGACCCAGTACTTC; cdr3_aa: CASSPRGRRQGETQYF
j_call: TRBJ2-7; v_call: TRBV18; clone_size: few; d_call: NA; cdr3_nt: TGTGCCAGCTCACCCCCGGAGAGGTTTAACTACGAGCAGTACTTC; cdr3_aa: CASSPPERFNYEQYF
j_call: TRBJ2-1; v_call: TRBV6-5; clone_size: once; d_call: NA; cdr3_nt: TGTGCCAGCAGTTACGGGGGCGTAAACAATGAGCAGTTCTTC; cdr3_aa: CASSYGGVNNEQFF
j_call: TRBJ1-5; v_call: TRBV7-7; clone_size: NA; d_call: NA; cdr3_nt: TGTGCCAGCAGCTTAGTTGGGACATCTCCCCCTCAGCCCCAGCATTTT; cdr3_aa: CASSLVGTSPPQPQHF
j_call: TRBJ2-3; v_call: TRBV6-4; clone_size: NA; d_call: NA; cdr3_nt: TGTGCCAGCAGTTATCGGCAGGATAACACAGATACGCAGTATTTT; cdr3_aa: CASSYRQDNTDTQYF